This T cell receptor (beta chain) comes out of a study of T cell changes during pregnancy in multiple sclerosis. Trimming took off 5 bases at V and 5 bases at J, with 10 bases between the two ends. This CDR3 region has 12 residues. Germline V gives CDR1 SGHVS, CDR2 FNYEAQ. Sequenced by immunoSEQ multiplex PCR; TCRdb stores in-frame clones only, minus some. There are 85,000 to 90,000 clones in the sample; less than 95% occur only once, and more than 1.5% lies in the top ten. The specimen comprised peripheral blood, sampled in the first trimester of pregnancy. The clonotype originates from a female donor in good health, enrolled as a control in a pregnancy study. This chain joins TRBV7-6 and TRBJ2-7; D call uncertain. CDR3 DNA sequence: TGTGCCAGCAGCCCCGTTTTCGACGAGCAGTACTTC. It translates to CASSPVFDEQYF.